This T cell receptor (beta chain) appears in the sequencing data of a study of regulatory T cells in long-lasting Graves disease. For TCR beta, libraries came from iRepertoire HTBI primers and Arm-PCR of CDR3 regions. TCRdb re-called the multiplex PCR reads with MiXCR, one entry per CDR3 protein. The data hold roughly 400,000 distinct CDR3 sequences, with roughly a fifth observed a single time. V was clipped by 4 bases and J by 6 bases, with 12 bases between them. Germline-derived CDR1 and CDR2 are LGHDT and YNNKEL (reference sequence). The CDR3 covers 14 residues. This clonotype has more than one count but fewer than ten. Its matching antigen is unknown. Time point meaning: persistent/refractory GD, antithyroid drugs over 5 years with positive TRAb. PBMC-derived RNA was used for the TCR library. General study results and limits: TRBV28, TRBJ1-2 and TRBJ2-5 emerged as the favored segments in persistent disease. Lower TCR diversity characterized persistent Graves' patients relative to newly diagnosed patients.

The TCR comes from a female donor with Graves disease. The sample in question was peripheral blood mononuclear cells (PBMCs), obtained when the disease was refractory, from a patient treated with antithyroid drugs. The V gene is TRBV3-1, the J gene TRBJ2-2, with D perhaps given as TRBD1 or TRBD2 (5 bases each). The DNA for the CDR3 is TGTGCCAGCAGCCCCCGACGGGGACCCGGGGAGCTGTTTTTT. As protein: CASSPRRGPGELFF. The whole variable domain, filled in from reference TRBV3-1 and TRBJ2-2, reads DTAVSQTPKYLVTQMGNDKSIKCEQNLGHDTMYWYKQDSKKFLKIMFSYNNKELIINETVPNRFSPKSPDKAHLNLHINSLELGDSAVYFCASSPRRGPGELFFGEGSRLTVL.